This T cell receptor (beta chain) was recovered during a study of cytomegalovirus exposure and HLA in healthy donors (dated by TCRdb to the late 2010s). Study-level background: In an earlier analysis of around 540 of the donors, about 260 Gb of sequence data and 100 million or so unique TCR beta sequences from about 180 million T cells were reported. An early release that covered fewer than 800 HLA-typed donors contained approximately 290 gigabases of sequencing data and about 93 million unique TCR sequences. Of the 350 to 450 genotyped donors, about 80% fell in the genetic ancestry cluster associated with self-reported Caucasian donors. The aim of the study was to test whether cataloging public T cell receptors could identify signatures of past pathogen exposure. The study used immunosequencing to profile the T cell repertoires of several hundred subjects and linked those repertoires to cytomegalovirus serostatus. Along with the roughly 710-subject first cohort, a separate validation cohort of around 120 different subjects was used. The study combined high-throughput TCR immunosequencing, statistical association of individual TCRs with disease status, and machine learning to predict cytomegalovirus infection status. In a later analysis, previously published TCR beta repertoires from some 640 donors were re-analyzed and high-resolution HLA genotyping was added so that TCR occurrence patterns could be studied. The later analysis used no new phenotypic data to find candidate immune exposures, relying instead on TCR beta sequences and their occurrence across donors. An earlier analysis of some 500 of the donors applied high-throughput TCR beta sequencing to assess whether each TCR beta V gene segment acted as functional or pseudogenic. Donor age, sex, ethnicity and CMV serostatus were compiled alongside the repertoire data. A later genetic analysis used genome-wide SNP genotypes for about 65% of the 666 donors, treating that subset as a discovery cohort. All discovery cohort repertoires had been generated using a single sequencing platform. Class I and class II HLA loci were covered by the typing at four-digit resolution. Typing coverage varied by locus: roughly 629-640 donors for A, B, C, DRB1 and DQB1; about 520 for DQA1; approximately 610 for DPA1; some 470 for DPB1. About five DR-DQ haplotypes were treated as single units for association and clustering because of strong linkage in the cohort. Among 398 genotyped donors of the cohort, an average of 235,054 unique TCR beta nucleotide sequences were sequenced per donor, about a sixth of them non-productive. The investigation overall reported the following: Because HLA typing was missing for some donors at each locus, association tests included only the typed subset. Only TCR beta chains were sequenced in this cohort, and the absence of alpha or paired-chain data limited detectable features. Roughly uniform sequencing depth across donors was assumed in presence/absence analyses, although this assumption may not hold. A cluster of highly shared sequence variants was judged likely to be a technical artifact of the sequencing pipeline. In the study, 150 to 200 TCR beta chains were listed as associated with cytomegalovirus. The authors suggested that the approach could potentially be generalized to other disease states and immunological phenotypes. Strong co-occurrence of HLA alleles, especially DR and DQ, made assigning TCR associations to individual alleles difficult. In vitro tests confirmed that a few of the cytomegalovirus-associated TCR beta chains recognize cytomegalovirus antigens. In both the original and validation cohorts, the classifier was reported to diagnose cytomegalovirus status with high specificity and sensitivity. For the cohort, immune exposure information was limited to CMV serostatus. A further reported finding was that TCR beta sequences accurately predicted the HLA-A and HLA-B alleles for most subjects in the first cohort. The 87-base-pair reads could not distinguish some IMGT-functional V segments, including TRBV6-2 and TRBV6-3, so those segments were excluded. A later analysis found that TCR association rates varied across HLA loci, with DRB1 alleles showing the most associated TCRs and HLA-C alleles the fewest. A later genetic analysis associated a missense DCLRE1C variant with V-gene and J-gene trimming of TCR beta chains, and an independent cohort replicated the association. An earlier analysis of approximately 590 of the donors showed that most TCR beta V segments appeared in productive rearrangements either about 90% or about 30% of the time, which broadly matched IMGT annotations. At a false discovery rate of 0.05, a later analysis linked 16,951 TCR beta sequences to specific HLA alleles. The earlier analysis of approximately 560 of the donors excluded some 15 rarely observed V segments, including chromosome 9 orphons, because counts were too low. Linkage disequilibrium might explain the correlated functional status among segregating V segments, but an unknown experimental factor could not be ruled out. Most TCR sequences were observed very rarely across donors, whereas some public TCRs were present in many individuals. According to a later genetic analysis, donors in an Asian-associated ancestry cluster had fewer N-insertions in productive TCRs than the roughly 660-donor mean. According to a later analysis, most CMV-associated TCR beta chains appeared to be HLA-restricted, and the HLA associations seemed to be driven largely by CMV exposure. In a later analysis, several top co-occurrence clusters were reported to appear linked to parvovirus B19, influenza, CMV and Epstein-Barr virus. In a later analysis, HLA-associated TCR beta chains showed more clonal expansion and lower generation probabilities than non-associated chains that were equally common.

Libraries were prepared through the immunoSEQ multiplex PCR assay. A mixture of 60 forward primers for TCR Vbeta segments and 13 reverse primers for TCR Jbeta segments was used in the multiplex PCR. A multiplex PCR assay on genomic DNA amplified the CDR3 region of rearranged TCR beta genes. Amplified TCR beta libraries were sequenced as 87-base-pair reads on the Illumina HiSeq System. The paper's data handling went like this. A later analysis tallied 75 million to 95 million unique TCR beta chains across the 700 or so repertoires, and some 10 million of those chains were shared by two or more donors. To remove PCR and sequencing errors, raw reads were error-corrected and collapsed into unique sequences using a nearest-neighbor algorithm that merged closely related sequences. CDR3 sequences were aligned to IMGT reference sequences to assign V, D and J gene segments. For a sequence to be retained, a match of at least six nucleotides to both a V gene segment and a J gene segment was required. A rearrangement counted as productive if the CDR3 had no stop codons and remained in frame with V and J, and every other rearrangement counted as non-productive. Following IMGT convention, CDR3 was defined as the stretch from the second conserved V-encoded cysteine up to the conserved J-encoded phenylalanine. The earlier analysis of about 610 of the donors excluded any sequence lacking an unambiguous match to a single V gene segment. An earlier analysis of 500 to 700 of the donors classified V segments as functional when productive rearrangements were above 56.7% and as segregating when the standard deviation between donors was above 5%. A statistical classification framework was built for diagnosing cytomegalovirus status from the catalog of TCR beta chain sequences. In a later analysis, V and J genes were assigned by comparing TCR nucleotide sequences against IMGT/GENE-DB human TR gene sequences. The TCRdist pipeline was used in a later analysis to assign CDR3 sequences and most-parsimonious VDJ recombination scenarios. In a later analysis, each TCR beta chain was defined by its CDR3 amino acid sequence together with its V-gene family, and reads lacking a unique V-gene family were excluded. As a way to deal with suspected cross-contamination and a sequencing artifact, a later analysis dropped 450 to 600 nucleotide sequences that were highly shared and had low generation probability. A later analysis calculated a clonal expansion index for each public chain from normalized within-repertoire ranks of inferred template counts. In a later analysis, generation probabilities were computed using a VDJ recombination model fitted to out-of-frame rearrangements, and the results were checked against IGoR. In a later analysis, hypergeometric tests were used to score TCR-TCR, TCR-HLA and TCR-CMV co-occurrence, with a repertoire-size bias correction applied to TCR pairs. In a later analysis, false discovery rates were estimated by permuting HLA or CMV assignments 20 times. In a later analysis, co-occurring TCRs were grouped with DBSCAN, and TCRdist sequence similarity was added when clustering was performed within HLA-allele-positive subsets. Repertoires with fewer than 30,000 or more than 120,000 public chains, plus five repertoires with anomalous nucleotide sharing, were excluded from co-occurrence clustering. TCRdb took this table from immuneACCESS and kept in-frame rearrangements with V and J called. Such tables lack part of the clones; where checked against another copy, unresolved V genes explain under half of the gap, and the rest is unexplained. For V, J and clone size, that table is used; D and trimming come from the DNA. Across this sample there are around 130,000 clones, with around 66% seen only once. The ten biggest clones cover about 8.3% of the sample.

As for this clone: The target of this receptor is not known. One base away there is no much larger clone; base qualities are not given.

The cohort was made up of 650 to 700 healthy bone marrow donors. All cohort members were sampled while nominally healthy, although unrecorded immune exposures were likely present. The donor was CMV seropositive and belonged to the group of about 290 seropositive cohort members. A peripheral blood sample was provided by each donor, and peripheral blood mononuclear cells were used for TCR beta sequencing. The Qiagen DNeasy Blood Extraction Kit was used to extract genomic DNA from the blood cell samples. Trimming costs V 3 bases and J 7 bases, and their ends lie 10 bases apart. The germline V gene (reference sequence) provides CDR1 WNHNN and CDR2 SYGVQD. Including cysteine and phenylalanine, the CDR3 has 12 amino acids. Here the CDR3 DNA is all that survives: 36 bases in frame from base 1.

The chain joins TRBV10-1 to TRBJ2-7, and the D gene may be TRBD1, 6 bases matching. This TCR derives from a woman aged 40 to 50 in good health and CMV-seropositive. Material for sequencing was PBMCs. The sequenced DNA is TGCGCCAGCAGTGACGTAGGGGGTGAGCAGTACTTC. This yields the protein CASSDVGGEQYF.